Listed below are T cell receptor beta chains from one sample, sequenced in a study of blood T cell repertoires in COVID-19. Generated by immunoSEQ multiplex PCR, the TCRdb table keeps only in-frame clones and is missing some. Of around 420,000 clones in the sample, approximately 91% were seen once. Sequenced sample: PBMCs or T cells enriched from blood (not recorded which). These receptors were taken from a woman in her forties with acute COVID-19. The CDR3 runs from the conserved cysteine through the conserved F or W. D genes are given only for firm matches.

TRBJ2-1 | TRBD1 | TRBV5-1 | TGCGCCAGCAGCTGGACAGGCTACAATGAGCAGTTCTTC | CASSWTGYNEQFF
TRBJ1-2 | TRBD1 | TRBV18 | TGTGCCAGCTCCCCGGGACAGGGGGGTTCCTATGGCTACACCTTC | CASSPGQGGSYGYTF
TRBJ1-1 | - | TRBV10-3 | TGTGCCATCAGTGAGTCGATACAGGCCAGTGAAGCTTTCTTT | CAISESIQASEAFF
TRBJ1-2 | TRBD1 | TRBV6-5 | TGTGCCAGCAGGCGCACAGGGGGCGCGGATGGCTACACCTTC | CASRRTGGADGYTF
TRBJ2-2 | TRBD1 | TRBV25-1 | TGTGCCAGCAGCCACAACCGCCGGGACAGGGAGAACACCGGGGAGCTGTTTTTT | CASSHNRRDRENTGELFF
TRBJ1-4 | - | TRBV4-1 | TGCGCCAGCAGCCAAGATACAGGGTTAGCTAATGAAAAACTGTTTTTT | CASSQDTGLANEKLFF
TRBJ1-2 | - | TRBV30 | TGTGCCTGGAGTGTACGGGGGGCGTTGCACACCTTC | CAWSVRGALHTF
TRBJ2-1 | - | TRBV7-2 | TGTGCCAGCAGCCCAACAGGGTCCTACAATGAGCAGTTCTTC | CASSPTGSYNEQFF
TRBJ2-5 | - | TRBV30 | TGTGCCTGGAGTGTTCAGAGGCAGACCCAGTACTTC | CAWSVQRQTQYF
TRBJ2-3 | TRBD2 | TRBV27 | TGTGCCAGCACCCGTCGTGGCGGGGGGACCACAGATACGCAGTATTTT | CASTRRGGGTTDTQYF
TRBJ1-2 | TRBD1 | TRBV6-5 | TGTGCCAGCAGTTATACCGGGACAGGGAACGGCTACACCTTC | CASSYTGTGNGYTF
TRBJ2-7 | TRBD1 | TRBV30 | TGTGCCTGGGGGACAGACGCCTACGAGCAGTACTTC | CAWGTDAYEQYF
TRBJ2-5 | - | TRBV12-3/TRBV12-4 | TGTGCCAGCACCTCAGGGTACCAAGAGACCCAGTACTTC | CASTSGYQETQYF
TRBJ1-2 | TRBD1 | TRBV15 | TGTGCCACCAGCGTAGGACAGGGACTAAACTATGGCTACACCTTC | CATSVGQGLNYGYTF
TRBJ1-5 | - | TRBV30 | TGTGCCTGGAGTGTTCGGGGACTTTCACCGGGTCAGCCCCAGCATTTT | CAWSVRGLSPGQPQHF
TRBJ1-5 | - | TRBV19 | TGTGCCAGCCGGGGAACAAATCAGCCCCAGCATTTT | CASRGTNQPQHF
TRBJ2-5 | - | TRBV19 | TGTGCCAGTAGCAGGCTGGGGGTAGCGGAACAAGAGACCCAGTACTTC | CASSRLGVAEQETQYF
TRBJ1-1 | - | TRBV3-1/TRBV3-2 | TGTGCCAGCAGCTTCCGGGGGGAAGCTTTCTTT | CASSFRGEAFF
TRBJ2-2 | TRBD1 | TRBV18 | TGTGCCAGCTCACCGGCCAGGACAGGGCTCACCGGGGAGCTGTTTTTT | CASSPARTGLTGELFF
TRBJ1-2 | TRBD1 | TRBV6-5 | TGTGCCAGCAGTACGGGACAGTACTATGGCTACACCTTC | CASSTGQYYGYTF
TRBJ2-6 | TRBD1 | TRBV9 | TGTGCCAGCAGCTCGACACAGGGGTTCGGGGCCAACGTCCTGACTTTC | CASSSTQGFGANVLTF
TRBJ2-1 | - | TRBV5-4 | TGTGCCAGCAGCTTGGTTGGGGGCGCGGATGAGCAGTTCTTC | CASSLVGGADEQFF